These T cell receptor beta chains were read from a single sample in a study of blood T cell repertoires in COVID-19. The protocol was immunoSEQ multiplex PCR, while the TCRdb copy is restricted to in-frame clones and leaves out a portion. This sample yields about 20,000 clones, of which 93% are seen a single time; approximately 4% belongs to the top ten. The material sequenced was peripheral blood. Every receptor here comes from a woman between 45 and 60 years old with active COVID-19. Each CDR3 is given with its conserved first and last residue. Fields, in order: V gene, clone size, J gene, D gene, CDR3 DNA, CDR3 protein. The D gene is left open where the match is weak. The size of a clone is reported for some rows only, either as once, few or many, or as a class for expanded clones.

TRBV3-1/TRBV3-2,.,TRBJ1-1,.,TGTGCCAGCAGCCAATTCGCAGGGAACACTGAAGCTTTCTTT,CASSQFAGNTEAFF
TRBV27,.,TRBJ2-7,.,TGTGCCAGCGGGGCCACAGGGTATTTAGACTACGAGCAGTACTTC,CASGATGYLDYEQYF
TRBV11-2,.,TRBJ1-1,.,TGTGCCAGCAGCTTAGGACAGGCCGAAGCTTTCTTT,CASSLGQAEAFF
TRBV5-5,.,TRBJ2-1,.,TGTGCCAGCAGCCCCATGGACTATTCCTACAATGAGCAGTTCTTC,CASSPMDYSYNEQFF
TRBV2,.,TRBJ2-7,.,TGTGCCAGCAAGACAGATACCTACGAGCAGTACTTC,CASKTDTYEQYF
TRBV10-3,.,TRBJ2-7,.,TGTGCCATCAGTGAGTCGTGGGGCGGATACGAGCAGTACTTC,CAISESWGGYEQYF
TRBV7-6,.,TRBJ1-5,.,TGTGCCAGCAGCTTAGAGATAGGGGCGCATCAGCCCCAGCATTTT,CASSLEIGAHQPQHF
TRBV4-1,.,TRBJ2-1,.,TGCGCCAGCAGCCAAGATCCTGGGGGAGGGGGGAATGAGCAGTTCTTC,CASSQDPGGGGNEQFF
TRBV19,few,TRBJ2-1,TRBD2,TGTGCCAGTAGTACCTCCGGACTAGCGGGAGGGCCCTACAATGAGCAGTTCTTC,CASSTSGLAGGPYNEQFF
TRBV27,.,TRBJ1-2,TRBD1,TGTGCCAGCAGTCCGCGGACAGGCCCCTATGGCTACACCTTC,CASSPRTGPYGYTF
TRBV9,.,TRBJ2-5,.,TGTGCCAGCAGCCCCAAAAGCGGACAGTACCAAGAGACCCAGTACTTC,CASSPKSGQYQETQYF
TRBV3-1/TRBV3-2,.,TRBJ1-6,.,TGTGCCAGCAGGGGCGACAGCTATAATTCACCCCTCCACTTT,CASRGDSYNSPLHF
TRBV6-5,.,TRBJ1-2,.,TGTGCCAGCAGCCAGGGTAACTATGGCTACACCTTC,CASSQGNYGYTF
TRBV19,.,TRBJ2-7,TRBD1,TGTGCCAGTAGTATGATGGACAGGGGGATCTACGAGCAGTACTTC,CASSMMDRGIYEQYF
TRBV24-1,.,TRBJ2-1,.,TGTGCCACCAGTGATGGTCGGAGGGACCCCTACAATGAGCAGTTCTTC,CATSDGRRDPYNEQFF
TRBV5-6,.,TRBJ1-6,.,TGTGCCAGCAGCTTGGGTCAGGCCCAAGGGGATTCACCCCTCCACTTT,CASSLGQAQGDSPLHF
TRBV27,.,TRBJ2-1,TRBD1,TGTGCCAGCAAGGGCCAGGGGGCGCGGAATGAGCAGTTCTTC,CASKGQGARNEQFF
TRBV7-8,.,TRBJ1-2,.,TGTGCCAGCACCTCGGGGAGGGGGGACTATGGCTACACCTTC,CASTSGRGDYGYTF
TRBV7-8,.,TRBJ2-3,.,TGTGCCAGCAGCTCCCGGACAGCTAGCACAGATACGCAGTATTTT,CASSSRTASTDTQYF
TRBV5-6,.,TRBJ1-1,.,TGTGCCAGCAGCTTTGTGGGGAGGGCAGCTTTCTTT,CASSFVGRAAFF
TRBV5-6,.,TRBJ2-3,.,TGTGCCAGCAGCTTGGGGCAGCGGGCAGATACGCAGTATTTT,CASSLGQRADTQYF
TRBV29-1,.,TRBJ1-1,.,TGCAGCGTTTTTGCGGTTTCGAACACTGAAGCTTTCTTT,CSVFAVSNTEAFF
TRBV5-4,.,TRBJ2-7,.,TGTGCCAGCAGCTTGTCTGGGGCTCACTACGAGCAGTACTTC,CASSLSGAHYEQYF
TRBV28,.,TRBJ1-1,TRBD1,TGTGCCAGCAGTTTGGGAACAGGGGGCACTGAAGCTTTCTTT,CASSLGTGGTEAFF
TRBV3-1/TRBV3-2,.,TRBJ2-1,.,TGTGCCAGCAGCCAAGATAGTACTATCTACAATGAGCAGTTCTTC,CASSQDSTIYNEQFF
TRBV6-5,.,TRBJ1-1,.,TGTGCCAGCAGTACAGGGAACACTGAAGCTTTCTTT,CASSTGNTEAFF
TRBV5-4,.,TRBJ2-5,TRBD1,TGTGCCAGCAGCGGATACAGGGGTCAAGAGACCCAGTACTTC,CASSGYRGQETQYF
TRBV18,.,TRBJ1-2,TRBD1,TGTGCCAGCTCACCACCGTCCCTGACAGGGAGGGGCTACACCTTC,CASSPPSLTGRGYTF
TRBV19,.,TRBJ2-5,.,TGTGCCAGTAGTAGGGACATCCAAGAGACCCAGTACTTC,CASSRDIQETQYF
TRBV5-4,medium-sized,TRBJ1-4,.,TGTGCCAGCAGCCAGAAGGGTACCGGGGTTGCAACTAATGAAAAACTGTTTTTT,CASSQKGTGVATNEKLFF
TRBV6-1,.,TRBJ2-7,.,TGTGCCAGCAGTGCCCGGGACAACAGGGTGCACTCCTACGAGCAGTACTTC,CASSARDNRVHSYEQYF
TRBV28,once,TRBJ2-5,TRBD1,TGTGCCAGCACTAAACGGACAGGGGGCCCAGAGACCCAGTACTTC,CASTKRTGGPETQYF
TRBV5-4,.,TRBJ2-5,TRBD1,TGTGCCAGCAGCCTTCAGACAGGGTTGGTCCAAGAGACCCAGTACTTC,CASSLQTGLVQETQYF
TRBV5-4,.,TRBJ2-1,TRBD2,TGTGCCAGCAGCTTGTGGGAGGGTCCCTACAATGAGCAGTTCTTC,CASSLWEGPYNEQFF
TRBV5-4,once,TRBJ2-1,TRBD1,TGTGCCAGCGCACCGGGACAGGGTATTGGTGAGCAGTTCTTC,CASAPGQGIGEQFF
TRBV9,.,TRBJ2-3,.,TGTGCCAGCAGCCCCCCCTTTTCCGATACGCAGTATTTT,CASSPPFSDTQYF
TRBV5-1,once,TRBJ2-3,.,TGCGCCAGCAGTTTGGACTATCCGACAGCCACAGATACGCAGTATTTT,CASSLDYPTATDTQYF
TRBV24-1,.,TRBJ2-7,.,TGTGCCACCAGTGATTCGGGACTGGGCTACGAGCAGTACTTC,CATSDSGLGYEQYF
TRBV7-3,.,TRBJ2-6,.,TGTGCCAGCAGGGCGGCTGGGGCCAACGTCCTGACTTTC,CASRAAGANVLTF
TRBV7-9,.,TRBJ2-1,.,TGTGCCAGCAGCTTCCTTATAACAGCCTACAATGAGCAGTTCTTC,CASSFLITAYNEQFF
TRBV2,.,TRBJ1-6,.,TGTGCCAGCAGTGACAGGGTGTATTCACCCCTCCACTTT,CASSDRVYSPLHF
TRBV9,.,TRBJ2-2,.,TGTGCCAGCAGCACCCCACGGACCCCGGGGACCGGGGAGCTGTTTTTT,CASSTPRTPGTGELFF
TRBV6-1,once,TRBJ1-6,.,TGTGCCAGCAGTGAAGCGCTTCGAGACAGTGGCAATTCACCCCTCCACTTT,CASSEALRDSGNSPLHF
TRBV27,once,TRBJ1-1,TRBD1,TGTGCCAGCAGCCAATTGACAGGGCTGATGAACACTGAAGCTTTCTTT,CASSQLTGLMNTEAFF
TRBV28,.,TRBJ1-5,.,TGTGCCAGCAGTTTTCTGCAGGGTTCTACTCAGCCCCAGCATTTT,CASSFLQGSTQPQHF
TRBV5-1,.,TRBJ1-1,.,TGCGCCAGCAGCTTGGGATCCCTACGGAACACTGAAGCTTTCTTT,CASSLGSLRNTEAFF
TRBV12-3/TRBV12-4,.,TRBJ2-1,TRBD2,TGTGCCAGCAGTGCGACTAGCGGGACGGCGCAGTTCTTC,CASSATSGTAQFF
TRBV19,once,TRBJ1-2,TRBD1,TGTGCCAGTAGTATGGGGACAGGATCGAGGGGCTACACCTTC,CASSMGTGSRGYTF
TRBV11-2,.,TRBJ2-7,TRBD1,TGTGCCAGCAGCGCCGCGGGACAGGGCTCCTACGAGCAGTACTTC,CASSAAGQGSYEQYF
TRBV30,.,TRBJ2-1,TRBD1,TGTGCCTGGAGTTTTCCAAGGACAGGGATCGGCTCCTACAATGAGCAGTTCTTC,CAWSFPRTGIGSYNEQFF
TRBV18,once,TRBJ2-6,TRBD2,TGTGCCAGCTCACCCCTTAGCGGGGGCTCTTCTGGGGCCAACGTCCTGACTTTC,CASSPLSGGSSGANVLTF
TRBV4-2,.,TRBJ2-1,.,TGTGCCAGCAGCCAAGTCGCTAAGCCGAATGAGCAGTTCTTC,CASSQVAKPNEQFF
TRBV19,.,TRBJ2-7,TRBD2,TGTGCCAGTAGTAAGGAGACTAGCGTCGCCTACGAGCAGTACTTC,CASSKETSVAYEQYF
TRBV18,.,TRBJ2-1,TRBD2,TGTGCCAGCTCACCATTTAGGCGGGCGGGAGCATCCTACAATGAGCAGTTCTTC,CASSPFRRAGASYNEQFF